This is a list of T cell receptor beta chains from one sample in a study of blood T cell repertoires in COVID-19. Sequencing was performed with immunoSEQ multiplex PCR; in TCRdb, only in-frame clones are kept and a portion is missing. Here the sample spans 350,000 to 550,000 clones, 70% to 90% being singletons. The material sequenced was PBMCs or T cells enriched from blood (not recorded which). Receptors were obtained from a woman between 18 and 30 years old with acute COVID-19. Each CDR3 is given with its conserved first and last residue. D genes are given only for firm matches. The listing skips clone size in some rows; elsewhere it reads once, few, many or a size class.

clone size,V gene,J gene,D gene,CDR3 protein
once,TRBV5-4,TRBJ1-2,TRBD1,CASSVTGGIYGYTF
NA,TRBV28,TRBJ2-7,TRBD1,CASQTGTGPSYEQYF
NA,TRBV29-1,TRBJ1-2,TRBD1,CSVGTGGLYGYTF
NA,TRBV20-1,TRBJ2-3,TRBD2,CSASRSGRSPDTQYF
NA,TRBV5-5,TRBJ2-5,TRBD2,CASSWTSLETQYF
few,TRBV19,TRBJ1-1,TRBD1,CASMSDRGPEAFF
NA,TRBV2,TRBJ2-1,TRBD2,CASSPRWGGSTYNEQFF
NA,TRBV5-1,TRBJ2-1,TRBD2,CASSLGAGVYNEQFF
NA,TRBV7-6,TRBJ2-3,TRBD2,CASSFSHGAGSTDTQYF
NA,TRBV2,TRBJ1-2,NA,CASYRTGAHGGYTF
few,TRBV5-5,TRBJ2-7,NA,CASSLGDFQQYF
NA,TRBV5-4,TRBJ2-7,NA,CASSSVARDEQYF
NA,TRBV11-2,TRBJ2-7,TRBD1,CASSRTKGTDQYEQYF
NA,TRBV9,TRBJ1-5,NA,CASSVSPSNQPQHF
NA,TRBV4-3,TRBJ2-7,NA,CASSQRQGPYEQYF
NA,TRBV4-1,TRBJ2-4,NA,CASSQVSGINIQYF
NA,TRBV13,TRBJ2-1,TRBD2,CASSERGGLYNEQFF
NA,TRBV6-5,TRBJ2-4,NA,CASLGRTGKNIQYF
NA,TRBV30,TRBJ2-7,TRBD1,CAWSFTGVGEQYF
NA,TRBV15,TRBJ2-3,TRBD2,CATRSSGGAGGTDTQYF
NA,TRBV6-1,TRBJ1-5,NA,CASSEFGRRSSNQPQHF
NA,TRBV5-1,TRBJ1-2,NA,CASSELGADGYTF
NA,TRBV19,TRBJ2-7,TRBD1,CASSKLQGKNEQYF
NA,TRBV9,TRBJ1-3,TRBD1,CASSVGTGSSGNTIYF
NA,TRBV18,TRBJ1-1,NA,CASSQEGRTEAFF
NA,TRBV19,TRBJ1-4,NA,CASSIFLTNEKLFF
NA,TRBV2,TRBJ2-7,TRBD2,CASSTSASGFYEQYF
NA,TRBV6-2/TRBV6-3,TRBJ2-3,NA,CASSYRSGLTSTDTQYF
NA,TRBV28,TRBJ1-1,NA,CASRTTTGNTEAFF
once,TRBV27,TRBJ2-7,TRBD1,CASSFLGQGYEQYF
once,TRBV27,TRBJ2-2,TRBD1,CASSLSTGGPTGELFF
NA,TRBV2,TRBJ2-1,TRBD2,CASSPMTSGGVYGDNEQFF
NA,TRBV28,TRBJ2-7,NA,CASTPPGIGYEQYF
NA,TRBV7-3,TRBJ1-1,TRBD1,CASSLTGQGIAEAFF
NA,TRBV4-1,TRBJ2-7,TRBD2,CASSQGGGPYEQYF
NA,TRBV19,TRBJ1-4,TRBD1,CASTDRGLATNEKLFF
NA,TRBV6-5,TRBJ1-2,NA,CASSYSDGEGWYTF